This paragraph covers one T cell receptor (beta chain) sequence. Its cognate antigen is unknown. PCR primers comprised 60 Vbeta and 13 Jbeta primers. The method was immunoSEQ multiplex PCR; TCRdb's version includes in-frame clones alone and lacks a portion of them. The table lists about 50,000 clones, 70% to 80% of them singletons. These data come from a study of cytomegalovirus exposure and HLA in healthy donors. Study-level results: Serostatus for CMV was the only available immune exposure information. Upon later analysis, HLA-associated TCR beta chains proved more clonally expanded than other, equally common chains.

Trimming left V 1 base short and J 4 bases short, with 7 bases between. The CDR3 runs to 13 residues. Germline V gene lookup returns CDR1 SGHNT and CDR2 YYREEE (reference sequence). This sequence joins TRBV5-4 and TRBJ2-3, with a weak D call TRBD1 (5 bases). The sequence was collected from a woman aged 35 to 49 in good health and CMV-seropositive. The sample consisted of PBMCs. In DNA form, the CDR3 reads TGTGCCAGCAGCTTGCAGGGCCCAGATACGCAGTATTTT. Translating it yields CASSLQGPDTQYF.